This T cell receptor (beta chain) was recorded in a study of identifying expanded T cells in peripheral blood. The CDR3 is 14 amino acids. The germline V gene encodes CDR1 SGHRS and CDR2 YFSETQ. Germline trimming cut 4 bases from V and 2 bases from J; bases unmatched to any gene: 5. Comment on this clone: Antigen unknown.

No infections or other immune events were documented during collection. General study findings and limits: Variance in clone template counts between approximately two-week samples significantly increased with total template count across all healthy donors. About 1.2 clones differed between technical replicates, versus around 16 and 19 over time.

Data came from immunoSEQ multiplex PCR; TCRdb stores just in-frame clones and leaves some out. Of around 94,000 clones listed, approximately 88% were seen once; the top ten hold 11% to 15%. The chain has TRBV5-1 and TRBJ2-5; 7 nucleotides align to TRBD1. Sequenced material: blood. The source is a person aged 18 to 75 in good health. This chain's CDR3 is CASSPGQLQETQYF. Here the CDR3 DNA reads TGCGCCAGCAGCCCGGGACAGCTACAAGAGACCCAGTACTTC.